The 22 T cell receptor beta chains given below trace back to one sample, sequenced in a study of blood T cells in healthy people across ages (dated by TCRdb to the mid-2010s). Libraries were prepared through 5' RACE. TCRdb shows the sequencer as Illumina HiSeq 2500. A second PCR of roughly 7 to 12 cycles was run with a J-beta primer mix and a sample-barcoded 5' primer. In-frame beta chains were kept once TCRdb had trimmed the public reads at Q25 with fastp and called clones with MiXCR. Rows are unified per CDR3 protein, each entry keeping the most common DNA and genes. This sample has over a million distinct CDR3 sequences in its table, and around 39% of those were observed once. 7.9% of the sample is held by the ten biggest clonotypes. The specimen sequenced was blood. The receptors derive from a woman aged 18-30 years in good health.

There are a few counts of this clonotype. This chain connects TRBV7-2 to TRBJ2-5; 13 bases match TRBD2. This CDR3 has 18 residues. V gave up 2 bases and J gave up 4 bases; unmatched junction bases: 10. Germline loops: CDR1 SGHTA, CDR2 FQGNSA. This CDR3 reads CASSLRQLAGGLGETQYF. The CDR3, as DNA: TGTGCCAGCAGCTTAAGGCAACTAGCGGGAGGGCTGGGAGAGACCCAGTACTTC.

The chain joins TRBV13 to TRBJ1-2; 8 nucleotides line up with TRBD1. Trimming at V came to 3 bases and at J to 8 bases, leaving 8 bases not matched to a gene. Germline CDR1 and CDR2: PRHDT and FYEKMQ (reference sequence). CDR3 length equals 14 residues. In DNA form, the CDR3 reads TGTGCCAGCAGCTTTGAGGACAGGGAAGAAGGCTACACCTTC. Translated: CASSFEDREEGYTF.

The V call is TRBV10-3, the J call TRBJ2-7, with 13 nucleotides matching TRBD2. In germline, CDR1 is ENHRY, CDR2 SYGVKD. The CDR3 consists of 15 residues. V dropped 10 bases and J dropped 0; count of bases not matched to a gene: 6. The CDR3 sequence is CATSGTSGASYEQYF. The CDR3 nucleotides read TGTGCCACCTCCGGGACTAGCGGGGCCTCCTACGAGCAGTACTTC.

The chain is built from TRBV10-3 and TRBJ1-5; D is ambiguous. The V gene lost 4 bases and the J gene lost 0 bases, with 7 bases spanning the gap. This CDR3 has 14 residues. Germline V gives CDR1 ENHRY, CDR2 SYGVKD. CDR3 DNA: TGTGCCATCAGTGTCGGGAATAGCAATCAGCCCCAGCATTTT. This sequence encodes CAISVGNSNQPQHF.

A few counts support this clonotype. J is TRBJ1-5 and V is TRBV7-2; D might be TRBD1 (6 bases). CDR3 size: 15 residues. CDR1 SGHTA and CDR2 FQGNSA come from the germline V gene. V was shortened by 4 bases and J by 4 bases, with 14 bases between the two germline ends. In nucleotides, the CDR3 is TGTGCCAGCAGCTCCCGGATCCAGGGGAATCAGCCCCAGCATTTT. Translating gives CASSSRIQGNQPQHF.

In this sample, this clonotype turned up a few times. The chain combines TRBV11-2 with TRBJ2-3, with no clear D. Per germline, CDR1 SGHAT and CDR2 FQNNGV. Trimming left V 2 bases short and J 0 bases short, with 12 bases between. The CDR3 covers 16 residues. The CDR3 is CASSLRVLRSTDTQYF. In nucleotides, the CDR3 is TGTGCCAGCAGCTTACGGGTCCTCCGAAGCACAGATACGCAGTATTTT.

This sequence joins TRBV12-3 or TRBV12-4 and TRBJ1-4; no firm D call. V was trimmed by 7 bases and J by 8 bases, leaving 11 bases between them. The CDR3 spans 12 residues. The CDR3 protein is CASISGGEKLFF. As DNA, the CDR3 is TGTGCCAGCATCAGCGGTGGCGAAAAACTGTTTTTT.

This clonotype was detected once. This chain connects TRBV28 to TRBJ1-1; D remains ambiguous. The V gene lost 2 bases and the J gene lost 12 bases, with 7 bases spanning the gap. Germline V gene sequence: CDR1 MDHEN, CDR2 SYDVKM. CDR3 length: 10 amino acids. The CDR3 nucleotides read TGTGCCAGCAGTTTAATAGGGACTTTCTTT. Protein product: CASSLIGTFF.

This chain connects TRBV2 to TRBJ2-6, with D tentatively TRBD1 or TRBD2 (5 bases each). The CDR3 consists of 16 residues. CDR1 and CDR2 (germline): SNHLY, FYNNEI. V lost 6 bases, J lost 0 bases, and 12 bases lay in between. The CDR3 DNA follows: TGTGCCAGCAGGGGAGACAGAGACTCTGGGGCCAACGTCCTGACTTTC. Translation gives CASRGDRDSGANVLTF.

The chain joins TRBV25-1 to TRBJ2-5, with D possibly being TRBD2 (6 bases). Germline CDR1 and CDR2: MGHDK and SYGVNS. CDR3 length: 13 amino acids. Trimming pared 3 bases from V and 11 bases from J, leaving 16 bases between. The CDR3 loop reads CASSEGLPGEQYF. As DNA, the CDR3 is TGTGCCAGCAGTGAGGGACTCCCTGGGGAGCAGTACTTC.

The V call is TRBV12-3 or TRBV12-4, the J call TRBJ2-5; 8 nucleotides agree with TRBD1. The length of the CDR3 is 15 residues. With 3 bases clipped from V and 4 bases from J, the junction kept 7 bases outside the gene matches. CDR3 residues: CASSFEAGGRETQYF. The CDR3 coding sequence is TGTGCCAGCAGTTTTGAGGCAGGGGGCCGAGAGACCCAGTACTTC.

This clonotype showed up many times. The CDR3 bases are TGTGCCAGCAGTTACGGCGCTAGCGGTTACAATGAGCAGTTCTTC. Translated: CASSYGASGYNEQFF. The rearrangement links TRBV6-5 to TRBJ2-1, with TRBD2 identical over 7 bases. Germline CDR1 is MNHEY and CDR2 is SVGAGI. V was pared by 2 bases and J by 4 bases, with 5 bases of the junction left unmatched. This CDR3 region has 15 residues.

The chain couples TRBV20-1 to TRBJ1-6; a weak D match, TRBD1 (5 bases). Between the trimmed V and J ends, which lost 6 bases and 0 bases, there was a span of 15 bases. The length of the CDR3 is 16 residues. Germline CDR1 reads DFQATT; CDR2 reads SNEGSKA (reference sequence). The CDR3 DNA follows: TGCAGTGCCCTGGGGGGGACTGGCTCCTATAATTCACCCCTCCACTTT. It yields the protein CSALGGTGSYNSPLHF.

Only a few counts were recorded for this clonotype. This chain links TRBV28 with TRBJ2-1; the D call may be TRBD1 or TRBD2 (5 bases each). V was clipped by 6 bases and J by 10 bases, with 13 bases between them. The CDR3 is 12 residues long. Per germline, CDR1 MDHEN and CDR2 SYDVKM. CDR3 region: CASRTSGREQFF. CDR3 nucleotide sequence: TGTGCCAGCAGGACTTCGGGACGAGAGCAGTTCTTC.

The chain has TRBV2 and TRBJ2-3; the D call may be TRBD1 or TRBD2 (5 bases each). Trimming removed 0 bases at V and 2 bases at J, with 9 bases between. CDR1 is SNHLY and CDR2 is FYNNEI in the germline V gene. The CDR3 length is 15 residues. The CDR3 coding sequence is TGTGCCAGCAGTGAAGCGGGGACGGCCACAGATACGCAGTATTTT. Encoded protein: CASSEAGTATDTQYF.

The rearrangement links TRBV6-5 to TRBJ2-5; tentatively, D is TRBD1 (7 bases). The V end lost 4 bases, the J end lost 4 bases, and 22 bases lay between the germline ends. This CDR3 comprises 17 residues. The V gene's germline CDR1 is MNHEY and CDR2 SVGAGI. The CDR3 loop reads CASSFIPTGEVGETQYF. CDR3 nucleotides: TGTGCCAGCAGTTTTATTCCCACAGGGGAGGTCGGAGAGACCCAGTACTTC.

The V and J genes are TRBV28 and TRBJ2-1; D is undetermined. This CDR3 spans 14 amino acids. Germline V gene sequence: CDR1 MDHEN, CDR2 SYDVKM. Deletions cut 8 bases from V and 1 base from J, with 12 bases between. CDR3 region: CASQIYQSYNEQFF. CDR3 nucleotides: TGTGCCAGCCAAATTTACCAGTCCTACAATGAGCAGTTCTTC.

The chain combines TRBV5-1 with TRBJ1-1, with D possibly TRBD1 on 5 matching bases. The ends were cut back, 0 bases at V and 1 base at J, with 10 bases in the middle. The CDR3 has 15 residues. The V gene's germline CDR1 is SGHRS and CDR2 YFSETQ. The DNA for the CDR3 is TGCGCCAGCAGCTTGGTTGGACACCCGAACACTGAAGCTTTCTTT. This sequence encodes CASSLVGHPNTEAFF.

The chain uses TRBV19 and TRBJ2-1; the D gene could be TRBD1 or TRBD2 (5 bases each). This CDR3 region has 16 residues. From germline, CDR1 is LNHDA and CDR2 SQIVND (reference sequence). Trimming took off 5 bases at V and 0 bases at J, with 14 bases between the two ends. The CDR3 reads CASSGTDSNSYNEQFF. In DNA form, the CDR3 reads TGTGCCAGTAGTGGGACCGACAGTAACTCCTACAATGAGCAGTTCTTC.

Concerning this clonotype itself: A junction end diverges from the germline sequence, so it may reflect a read error. For the CDR3, the DNA is TGCGCCAGCAGCCTCGGACTAGCGGGGGGCCAAGAGACCCAGGACTTC. Encoded protein: CASSLGLAGGQETQDF. The V call is TRBV5-1, the J call TRBJ2-5; TRBD2 matches at 14 bases. CDR3 length: 16 amino acids. The germline CDR1 and CDR2 sequences are SGHRS and YFSETQ.

This clonotype was counted at least ten times. The chain links TRBV12-3 or TRBV12-4 to TRBJ2-7; 8 nucleotides agree with TRBD1. V lost 6 bases, J lost 2 bases, and 0 bases stayed unmatched. This CDR3 spans 12 amino acids. The CDR3 sequence is CASRQGAYEQYF. In DNA, the CDR3 is TGTGCCAGCAGACAGGGGGCCTACGAGCAGTACTTC.

The chain couples TRBV15 to TRBJ2-1, with a tentative D call TRBD2 (5 bases). The J call may be wrong; the DNA end is better matched by TRBJ2-7. This CDR3 comprises 16 residues. Germline values: CDR1 LNHNV, CDR2 YYDKDF (reference sequence). The CDR3 is CATSRGRGPTYNEQYF. CDR3 coding DNA: TGTGCCACCAGCAGAGGTCGGGGTCCCACCTACAATGAGCAGTACTTC.